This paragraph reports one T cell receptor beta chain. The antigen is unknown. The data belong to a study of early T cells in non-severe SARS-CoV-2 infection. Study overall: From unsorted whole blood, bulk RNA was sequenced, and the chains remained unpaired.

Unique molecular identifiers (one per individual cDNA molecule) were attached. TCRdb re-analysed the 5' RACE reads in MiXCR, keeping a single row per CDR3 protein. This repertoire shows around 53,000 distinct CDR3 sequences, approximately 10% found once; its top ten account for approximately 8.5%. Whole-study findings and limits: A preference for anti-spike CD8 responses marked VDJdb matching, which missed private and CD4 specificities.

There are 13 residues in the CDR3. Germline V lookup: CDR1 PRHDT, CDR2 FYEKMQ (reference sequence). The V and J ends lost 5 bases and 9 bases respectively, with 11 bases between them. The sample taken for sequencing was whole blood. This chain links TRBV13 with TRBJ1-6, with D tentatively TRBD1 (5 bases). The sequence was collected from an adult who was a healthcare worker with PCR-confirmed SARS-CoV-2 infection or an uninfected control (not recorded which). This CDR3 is CASSHRNFSPLHF. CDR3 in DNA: TGTGCCAGCAGCCACAGGAATTTTTCACCCCTCCACTTT.